This is a list of T cell receptor beta chains from one sample in a study of cytomegalovirus exposure and HLA in healthy donors. TCRdb's copy holds only in-frame clones and misses some; the assay was immunoSEQ multiplex PCR. The top ten hold over 0.85% of the sample, which has some 170,000 clones, approximately 85% seen once. Sequencing was performed on PBMCs. The receptors originated from a girl aged 2 to 9 in good health and CMV-seropositive. Both conserved end residues are part of each CDR3. D genes are given only for firm matches. Expanded clones are given a class, and other clones once, few, many or no size at all.

d_call,v_call,j_call,clone_size,cdr3_aa,cdr3_nt
-,TRBV18,TRBJ1-1,-,CASSRYRTEETEAFF,TGTGCCAGCTCACGATATCGGACAGAAGAAACTGAAGCTTTCTTT
TRBD2,TRBV5-1,TRBJ2-7,-,CASSSGGGDEQYF,TGCGCCAGCAGCTCGGGAGGAGGGGACGAGCAGTACTTC
-,TRBV25-1,TRBJ2-5,-,CASSEISETQYF,TGTGCCAGCAGTGAAATCTCAGAGACCCAGTACTTC
TRBD1,TRBV15,TRBJ2-1,-,CATSRTDRGSYNEQFF,TGTGCCACCAGCAGGACGGACAGGGGTTCCTACAATGAGCAGTTCTTC
TRBD1,TRBV5-1,TRBJ2-3,once,CASSLEWDRGRGLSQYF,TGCGCCAGCAGCTTGGAGTGGGACAGGGGGCGAGGATTATCCCAGTATTTT
TRBD2,TRBV7-6,TRBJ2-5,-,CASSRLAVQKETQYF,TGTGCCAGCAGCCGACTAGCGGTACAGAAAGAGACCCAGTACTTC
-,TRBV20-1,TRBJ1-1,-,CSAHSNTEAFF,TGCAGTGCTCATTCGAACACTGAAGCTTTCTTT
-,TRBV4-1,TRBJ2-7,few,CASSQPGRDHSYEQYF,TGCGCCAGCAGCCAGCCAGGGCGGGATCACTCCTACGAGCAGTACTTC
-,TRBV6-6,TRBJ1-3,-,CASRPYREVGGNTIYF,TGTGCCAGCAGACCATACAGGGAAGTAGGTGGAAACACCATATATTTT
-,TRBV6-5,TRBJ1-2,-,CASRAGLYGYTF,TGTGCCAGCAGAGCGGGGCTCTATGGCTACACCTTC
TRBD1,TRBV27,TRBJ2-2,-,CASRLGTGNTGELFF,TGTGCCAGCAGGCTGGGGACAGGGAACACCGGGGAGCTGTTTTTT